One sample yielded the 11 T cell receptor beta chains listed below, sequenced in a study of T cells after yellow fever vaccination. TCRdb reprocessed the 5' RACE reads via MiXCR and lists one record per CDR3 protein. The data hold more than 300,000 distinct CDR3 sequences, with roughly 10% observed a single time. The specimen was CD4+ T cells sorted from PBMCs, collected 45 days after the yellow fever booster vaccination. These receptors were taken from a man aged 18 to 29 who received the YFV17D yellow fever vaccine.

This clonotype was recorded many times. In DNA form, the CDR3 reads TGTGCCAGCAGTGAATGGGAAGATACGCAGTATTTT. It translates to CASSEWEDTQYF. The genes are TRBV6-1 and TRBJ2-3; D gene uncertain. The CDR3 totals 12 residues. V gave up 2 bases and J gave up 5 bases, with 5 bases separating them. Germline loops: CDR1 MNHNS, CDR2 SASEGT.

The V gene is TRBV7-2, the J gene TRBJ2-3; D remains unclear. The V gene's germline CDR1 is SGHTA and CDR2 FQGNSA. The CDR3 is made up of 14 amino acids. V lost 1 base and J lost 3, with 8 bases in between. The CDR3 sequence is CASSLGWLTDTQYF. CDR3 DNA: TGTGCCAGCAGCTTAGGGTGGCTGACAGATACGCAGTATTTT.

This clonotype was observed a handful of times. The CDR3: CSARAPAGGARAFF. The CDR3 region has the DNA TGCAGTGCTAGAGCCCCTGCAGGGGGCGCGAGGGCTTTCTTT. V and J are TRBV20-1 and TRBJ1-1; TRBD1 matches at 8 bases. Germline CDR1 reads DFQATT; CDR2 reads SNEGSKA (reference sequence). The CDR3 sequence is 14 residues long. V trimming: 1 base; J trimming: 11 bases; junction bases outside the gene matches: 12.

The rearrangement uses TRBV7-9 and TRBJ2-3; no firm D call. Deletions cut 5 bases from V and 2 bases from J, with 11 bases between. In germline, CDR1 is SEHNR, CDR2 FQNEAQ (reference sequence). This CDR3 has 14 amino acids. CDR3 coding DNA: TGTGCCAGCAGCCCCTCTGGGTACACAGATACGCAGTATTTT. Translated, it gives CASSPSGYTDTQYF.

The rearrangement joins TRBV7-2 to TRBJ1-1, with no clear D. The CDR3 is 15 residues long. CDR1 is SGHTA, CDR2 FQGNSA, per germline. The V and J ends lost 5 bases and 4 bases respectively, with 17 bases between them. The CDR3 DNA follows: TGTGCCAGCAGCCCTCCTCCTGGGATCGTCACTGAAGCTTTCTTT. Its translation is CASSPPPGIVTEAFF.

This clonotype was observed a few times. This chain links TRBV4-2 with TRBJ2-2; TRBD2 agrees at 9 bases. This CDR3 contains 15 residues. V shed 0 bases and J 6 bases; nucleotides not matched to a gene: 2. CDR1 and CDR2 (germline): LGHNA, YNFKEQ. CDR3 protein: CASSQDRGGAGELFF. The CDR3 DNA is TGTGCCAGCAGCCAAGACCGCGGGGGGGCCGGGGAGCTGTTTTTT.

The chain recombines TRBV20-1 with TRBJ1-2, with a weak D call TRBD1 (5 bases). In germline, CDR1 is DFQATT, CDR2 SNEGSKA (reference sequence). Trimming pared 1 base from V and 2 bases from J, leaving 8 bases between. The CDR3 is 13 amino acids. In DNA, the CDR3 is TGCAGTGCTAGAGCAGGGCGGAACTATGGCTACACCTTC. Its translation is CSARAGRNYGYTF.

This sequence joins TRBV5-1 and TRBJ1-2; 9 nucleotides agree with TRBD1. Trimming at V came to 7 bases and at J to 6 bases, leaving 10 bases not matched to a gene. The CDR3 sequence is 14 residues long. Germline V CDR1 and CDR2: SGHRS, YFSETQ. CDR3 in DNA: TGCGCCAGCTCCCACGGGACAGGGAGTAATGGCTACACCTTC. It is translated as CASSHGTGSNGYTF.

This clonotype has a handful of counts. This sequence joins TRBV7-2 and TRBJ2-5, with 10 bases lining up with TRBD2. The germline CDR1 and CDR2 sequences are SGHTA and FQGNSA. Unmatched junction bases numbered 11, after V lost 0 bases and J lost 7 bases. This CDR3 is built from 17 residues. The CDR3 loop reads CASSLAESGGAWGTQYF. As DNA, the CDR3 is TGTGCCAGCAGCTTAGCGGAAAGCGGGGGGGCTTGGGGGACCCAGTACTTC.

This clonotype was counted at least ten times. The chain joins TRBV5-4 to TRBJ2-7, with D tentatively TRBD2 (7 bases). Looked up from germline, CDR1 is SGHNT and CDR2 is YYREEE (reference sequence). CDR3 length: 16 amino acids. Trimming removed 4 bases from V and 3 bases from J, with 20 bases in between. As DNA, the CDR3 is TGTGCCAGCAGCCCTTCGGGGGGCGCAGGAATCTACGAGCAGTACTTC. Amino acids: CASSPSGGAGIYEQYF.

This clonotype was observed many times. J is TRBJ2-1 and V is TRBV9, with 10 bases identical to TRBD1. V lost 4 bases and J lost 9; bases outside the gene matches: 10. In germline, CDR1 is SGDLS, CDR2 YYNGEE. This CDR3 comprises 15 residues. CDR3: CASSPPRTGGSEQFF. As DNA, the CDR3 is TGTGCCAGCAGCCCCCCTCGGACAGGGGGGAGTGAGCAGTTCTTC. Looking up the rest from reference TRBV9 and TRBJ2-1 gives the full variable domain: DSGVTQTPKHLITATGQRVTLRCSPRSGDLSVYWYQQSLDQGLQFLIQYYNGEERAKGNILERFSAQQFPDLHSELNLSSLELGDSALYFCASSPPRTGGSEQFFGPGTRLTVL.